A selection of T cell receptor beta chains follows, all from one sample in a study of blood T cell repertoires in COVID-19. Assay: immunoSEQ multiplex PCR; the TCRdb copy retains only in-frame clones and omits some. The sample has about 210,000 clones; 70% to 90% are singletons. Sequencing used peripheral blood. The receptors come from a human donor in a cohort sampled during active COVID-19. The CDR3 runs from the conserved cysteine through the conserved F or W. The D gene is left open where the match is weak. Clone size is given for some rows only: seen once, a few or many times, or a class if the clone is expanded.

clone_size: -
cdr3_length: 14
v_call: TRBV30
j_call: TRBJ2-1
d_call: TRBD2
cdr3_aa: CAWGGGSSYNEQFF
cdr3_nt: TGTGCCTGGGGGGGAGGGAGCTCCTACAATGAGCAGTTCTTC

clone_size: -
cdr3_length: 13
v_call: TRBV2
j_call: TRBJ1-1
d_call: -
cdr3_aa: CAVQRQVGTEAFF
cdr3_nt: TGTGCAGTACAGAGACAGGTCGGGACTGAAGCTTTCTTT

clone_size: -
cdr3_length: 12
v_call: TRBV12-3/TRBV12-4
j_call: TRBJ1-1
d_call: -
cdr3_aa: CASSFTDTEAFF
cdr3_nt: TGTGCCAGCAGTTTTACTGACACTGAAGCTTTCTTT

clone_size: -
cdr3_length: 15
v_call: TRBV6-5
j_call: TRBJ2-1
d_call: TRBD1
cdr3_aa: CASSLDRVGWNEQFF
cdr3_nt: TGTGCCAGCAGTTTGGACAGGGTTGGGTGGAATGAGCAGTTCTTC

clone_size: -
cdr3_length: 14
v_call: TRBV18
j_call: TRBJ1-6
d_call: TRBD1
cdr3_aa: CASSPDRDNSPLHF
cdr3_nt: TGTGCCAGCTCACCGGACAGGGATAATTCACCCCTCCACTTT

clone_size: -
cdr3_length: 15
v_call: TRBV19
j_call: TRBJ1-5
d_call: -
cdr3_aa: CASSMGAGNNQPQHF
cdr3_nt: TGTGCCAGTAGTATGGGCGCAGGGAACAATCAGCCCCAGCATTTT

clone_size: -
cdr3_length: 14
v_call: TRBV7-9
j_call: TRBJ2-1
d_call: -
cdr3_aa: CASSLLARNNEQFF
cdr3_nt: TGTGCCAGCAGCTTATTGGCCAGAAACAATGAGCAGTTCTTC

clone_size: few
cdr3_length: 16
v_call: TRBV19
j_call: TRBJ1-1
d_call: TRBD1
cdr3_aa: CASSMGDRVNGAEAFF
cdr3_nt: TGTGCCAGTAGTATGGGGGACAGGGTGAATGGGGCTGAAGCTTTCTTT

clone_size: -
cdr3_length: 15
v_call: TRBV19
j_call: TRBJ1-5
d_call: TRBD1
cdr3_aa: CASSGQGSNNQPQHF
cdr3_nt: TGTGCCAGTAGCGGACAGGGGTCTAACAATCAGCCCCAGCATTTT

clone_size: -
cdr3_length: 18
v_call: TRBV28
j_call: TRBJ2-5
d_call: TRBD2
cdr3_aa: CASSFDRGSGGPQETQYF
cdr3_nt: TGTGCCAGCAGTTTTGACAGGGGTAGCGGGGGGCCCCAAGAGACCCAGTACTTC

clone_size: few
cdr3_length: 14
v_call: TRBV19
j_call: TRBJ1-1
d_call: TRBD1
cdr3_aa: CASTRDRVNTEAFF
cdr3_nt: TGTGCCAGTACCAGGGACAGGGTGAACACTGAAGCTTTCTTT

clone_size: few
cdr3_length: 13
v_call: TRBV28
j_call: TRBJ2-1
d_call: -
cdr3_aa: CASFLQGSEEQFF
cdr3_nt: TGTGCCAGCTTCCTCCAGGGGTCCGAGGAGCAGTTCTTC

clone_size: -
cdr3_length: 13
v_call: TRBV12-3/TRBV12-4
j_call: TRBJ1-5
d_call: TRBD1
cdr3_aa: CASSGQGRQPQHF
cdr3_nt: TGTGCCAGCAGCGGACAGGGTCGTCAGCCCCAGCATTTT

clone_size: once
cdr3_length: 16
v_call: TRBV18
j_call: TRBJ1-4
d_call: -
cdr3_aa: CASSPPQGPRGEKLFF
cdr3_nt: TGTGCCAGCTCACCACCTCAGGGCCCCAGGGGTGAAAAACTGTTTTTT

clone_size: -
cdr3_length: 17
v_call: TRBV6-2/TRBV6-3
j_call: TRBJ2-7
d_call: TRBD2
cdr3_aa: CASSYSGSLAETYEQYF
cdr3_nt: TGTGCCAGCAGTTACTCGGGATCTCTAGCGGAGACCTACGAGCAGTACTTC

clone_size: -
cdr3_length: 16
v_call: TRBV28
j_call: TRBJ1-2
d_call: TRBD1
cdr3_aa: CASRPRDRAVSSGYTF
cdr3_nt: TGTGCCAGCAGACCCCGGGACAGGGCGGTTTCCTCTGGCTACACCTTC

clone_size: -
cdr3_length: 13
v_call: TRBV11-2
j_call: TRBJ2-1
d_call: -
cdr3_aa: CASSLPGGYEQFF
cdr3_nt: TGTGCCAGCAGCTTACCTGGCGGCTATGAGCAGTTCTTC

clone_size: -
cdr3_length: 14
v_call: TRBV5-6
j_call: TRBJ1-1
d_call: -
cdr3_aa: CASSLRLTNTEAFF
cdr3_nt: TGTGCCAGCAGCTTGCGACTGACGAACACTGAAGCTTTCTTT

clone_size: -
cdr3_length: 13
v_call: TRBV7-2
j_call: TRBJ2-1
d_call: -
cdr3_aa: CASSLRPEGEQFF
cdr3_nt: TGTGCCAGCAGCTTACGCCCGGAGGGTGAGCAGTTCTTC

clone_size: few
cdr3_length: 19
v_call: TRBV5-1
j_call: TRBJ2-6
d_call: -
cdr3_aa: CASSLDPGELFSGANVLTF
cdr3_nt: TGCGCCAGCAGCTTGGATCCGGGGGAGCTATTCTCTGGGGCCAACGTCCTGACTTTC

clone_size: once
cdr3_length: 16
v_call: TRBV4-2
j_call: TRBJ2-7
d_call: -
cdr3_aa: CASSQDVGQGSYEQYF
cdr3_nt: TGTGCCAGCAGCCAAGATGTAGGGCAGGGTTCCTACGAGCAGTACTTC

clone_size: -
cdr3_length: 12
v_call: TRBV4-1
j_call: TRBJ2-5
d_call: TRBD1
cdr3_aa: CASSADRETQYF
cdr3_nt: TGCGCCAGCAGCGCGGACAGGGAGACCCAGTACTTC

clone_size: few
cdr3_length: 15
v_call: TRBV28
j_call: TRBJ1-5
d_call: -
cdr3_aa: CASSTRFSGNQPQHF
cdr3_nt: TGTGCCAGCAGTACGAGGTTCTCCGGGAATCAGCCCCAGCATTTT

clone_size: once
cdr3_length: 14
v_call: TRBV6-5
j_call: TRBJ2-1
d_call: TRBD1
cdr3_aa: CASRSPGGVGEQFF
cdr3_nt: TGTGCCAGCAGATCCCCAGGGGGAGTGGGGGAGCAGTTCTTC

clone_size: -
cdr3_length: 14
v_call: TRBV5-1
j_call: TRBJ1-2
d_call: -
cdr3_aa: CASSLEQPNYGYTF
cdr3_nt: TGCGCCAGCAGCTTGGAACAGCCTAACTATGGCTACACCTTC

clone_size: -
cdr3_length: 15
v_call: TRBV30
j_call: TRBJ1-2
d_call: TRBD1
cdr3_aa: CAWSPDRGPNYGYTF
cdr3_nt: TGTGCCTGGAGTCCTGACAGGGGTCCCAACTATGGCTACACCTTC

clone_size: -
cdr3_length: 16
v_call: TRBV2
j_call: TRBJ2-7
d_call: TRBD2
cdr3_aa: CASSGPSGGLSYEQYF
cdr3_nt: TGTGCCAGCAGTGGCCCTAGCGGGGGGCTCTCCTACGAGCAGTACTTC

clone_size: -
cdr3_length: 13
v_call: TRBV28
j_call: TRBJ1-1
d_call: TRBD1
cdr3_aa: CASRTGGSPAAFF
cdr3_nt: TGTGCCAGCAGAACAGGGGGCTCCCCTGCGGCTTTCTTT

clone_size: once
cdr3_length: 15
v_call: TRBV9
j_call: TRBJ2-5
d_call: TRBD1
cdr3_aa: CASSPRTGSRETQYF
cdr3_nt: TGTGCCAGCAGCCCAAGGACAGGGAGTCGAGAGACCCAGTACTTC

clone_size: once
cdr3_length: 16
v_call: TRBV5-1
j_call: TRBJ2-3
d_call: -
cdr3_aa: CASSLEGKRYTDTQYF
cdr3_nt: TGCGCCAGCAGCTTGGAAGGGAAGCGGTACACAGATACGCAGTATTTT

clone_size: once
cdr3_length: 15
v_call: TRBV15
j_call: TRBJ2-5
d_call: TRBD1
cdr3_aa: CATSSWTGLGETQYF
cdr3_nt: TGTGCCACCAGCAGTTGGACAGGGCTGGGAGAGACCCAGTACTTC

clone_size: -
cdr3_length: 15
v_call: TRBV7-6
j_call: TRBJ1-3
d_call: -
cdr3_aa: CASSWRGFTGNTIYF
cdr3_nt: TGTGCCAGCAGCTGGCGGGGGTTTACTGGAAACACCATATATTTT

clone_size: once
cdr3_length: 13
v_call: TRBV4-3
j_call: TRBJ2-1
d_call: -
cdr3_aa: CASSSLEGNEQFF
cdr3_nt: TGCGCCAGCAGCTCACTAGAGGGCAATGAGCAGTTCTTC

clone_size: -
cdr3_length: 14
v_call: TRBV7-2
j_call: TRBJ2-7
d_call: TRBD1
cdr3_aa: CASSSPTGRYEQYF
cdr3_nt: TGTGCCAGCAGCTCGCCGACAGGGCGTTACGAGCAGTACTTC

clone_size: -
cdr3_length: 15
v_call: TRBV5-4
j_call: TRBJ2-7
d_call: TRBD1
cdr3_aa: CASSTGQGWSYEQYF
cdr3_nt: TGTGCCAGCAGCACCGGACAGGGTTGGTCCTACGAGCAGTACTTC

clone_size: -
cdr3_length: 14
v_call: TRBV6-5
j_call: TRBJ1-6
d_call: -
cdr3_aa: CASSYEGAGSPLHF
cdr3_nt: TGTGCCAGCAGTTACGAAGGGGCTGGGTCACCCCTCCACTTT

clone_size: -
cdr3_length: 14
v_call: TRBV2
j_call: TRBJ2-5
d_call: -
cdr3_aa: CASRPGTPRGDQYF
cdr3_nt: TGTGCCAGCAGACCGGGAACACCCCGAGGTGACCAGTACTTC

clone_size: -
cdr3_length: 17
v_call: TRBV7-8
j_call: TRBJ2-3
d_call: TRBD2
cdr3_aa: CASASPNWRGEGDTQYF
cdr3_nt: TGTGCCAGCGCTTCCCCAAACTGGCGGGGGGAGGGGGATACGCAGTATTTT

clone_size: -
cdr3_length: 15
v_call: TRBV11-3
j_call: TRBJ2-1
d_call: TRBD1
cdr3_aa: CASSLSGQAYNEQFF
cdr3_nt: TGTGCCAGCAGCCTGTCGGGACAGGCCTACAATGAGCAGTTCTTC

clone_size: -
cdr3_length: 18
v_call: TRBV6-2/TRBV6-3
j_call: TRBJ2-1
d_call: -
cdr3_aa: CASSPRGRADSSYNEQFF
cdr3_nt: TGTGCCAGCAGCCCTCGGGGGAGGGCGGACAGCTCCTACAATGAGCAGTTCTTC

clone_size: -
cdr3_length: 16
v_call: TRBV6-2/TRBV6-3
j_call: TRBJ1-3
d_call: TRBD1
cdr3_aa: CASSSRGQGSGNTIYF
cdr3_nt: TGTGCCAGCAGTTCCCGAGGACAGGGCTCTGGAAACACCATATATTTT

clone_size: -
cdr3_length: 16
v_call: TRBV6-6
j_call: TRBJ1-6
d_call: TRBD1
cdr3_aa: CASRPKGDSYNSPLHF
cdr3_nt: TGTGCCAGCAGACCTAAAGGGGACAGCTATAATTCACCCCTCCACTTT

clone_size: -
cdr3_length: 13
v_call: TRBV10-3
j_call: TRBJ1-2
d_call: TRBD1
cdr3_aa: CAIRAGGGYGYTF
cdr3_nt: TGTGCCATCAGGGCAGGGGGAGGCTATGGCTACACCTTC

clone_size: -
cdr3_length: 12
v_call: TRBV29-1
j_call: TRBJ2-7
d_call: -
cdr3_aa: CSVAQGSYEQYF
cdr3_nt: TGCAGCGTTGCACAGGGTTCCTACGAGCAGTACTTC